The 2 T cell receptor beta chains in this list originate from one sample, sequenced in a study of T cell responses to AZD1222 COVID-19 vaccine (dated by TCRdb to the early 2020s). The time point label corresponds to: baseline before first vaccination. To prepare the library, the immunoSEQ multiplex PCR assay was applied. Entries here come from immuneACCESS through TCRdb and include only in-frame sequences with V and J called. Some clones fail to appear in such tables; in the studies checked, an unresolved V gene covers under half of the shortfall, and the cause of the remainder is unknown. The table for this sample lists some 130,000 clones; about 93% of them were counted only once. Of the sample, around 5.4% is held by the ten largest clones. This specimen was peripheral blood, taken on day 0 of AZD1222 vaccination. These receptors originate from an adult in good health.

The chain carries TRBV6-2 or TRBV6-3 and TRBJ2-7; TRBD2 matches 11 bases. CDR1 and CDR2 from the germline V gene are MNHEY and SVGEGT. This CDR3 has 17 residues. V trimming: 4 bases; J trimming: 2 bases; junction bases outside the gene matches: 10. The CDR3 region is CASSSGTSGGTPYEQYF. The CDR3 DNA reads as TGTGCCAGCAGTTCCGGGACTAGCGGAGGGACCCCCTACGAGCAGTACTTC.

The chain carries TRBV5-8 and TRBJ2-7; TRBD1 matches at 8 bases. Trimming at V came to 1 base and at J to 1 base, leaving 4 bases not matched to a gene. The CDR3 length is 15 residues. Per germline, CDR1 SGHTS and CDR2 YDEGEE. CDR3 sequence: CASSLSGQGSYEQYF. Here the CDR3 DNA reads TGTGCCAGCAGCTTGTCCGGACAGGGATCCTACGAGCAGTACTTC. Full variable domain (missing parts from reference TRBV5-8 and TRBJ2-7): EAGVTQSPTHLIKTRGQQATLRCSPISGHTSVYWYQQALGLGLQFLLWYDEGEERNRGNFPPRFSGRQFPNYSSELNVNALELEDSALYLCASSLSGQGSYEQYFGPGTRLTVT.